A selection of T cell receptor beta chains follows, all from one sample in a study of beta chain features in type 1 diabetes. Sequencing used immunoSEQ multiplex PCR; TCRdb keeps in-frame clones, though not all of them. The sample contains roughly 300,000 clones, 7.5% to 9% of which appear only once. Sequencing input: central memory CD4+ T cells from blood. All receptors come from a young woman in good health. The CDR3 runs from the conserved cysteine through the conserved F or W. A D gene is named only where the DNA matches it firmly. Size values are once, few and many counts, or a class for expanded clones, and some rows have none.

v_gene	abundance	d_gene	j_gene	CDR3aa	CDR3nt
TRBV28	few	.	TRBJ2-1	CASSLGRLGNEQFF	TGTGCCAGCAGTTTAGGTAGGCTTGGCAATGAGCAGTTCTTC
TRBV28	few	TRBD1	TRBJ1-2	CASSSGQGDGYTF	TGTGCCAGCAGCTCCGGACAGGGTGACGGCTACACCTTC
TRBV6-1	.	TRBD1	TRBJ2-5	CASITGGRETQYF	TGTGCCAGCATTACAGGGGGCCGGGAGACCCAGTACTTC
TRBV7-3	.	.	TRBJ2-3	CASSLKAGTDTQYF	TGTGCCAGCAGCTTAAAGGCGGGCACAGATACGCAGTATTTT
TRBV27	many	.	TRBJ2-4	CASSSSRQVNIQYF	TGTGCCAGCAGTTCGTCCCGGCAAGTAAACATTCAGTACTTC
TRBV7-8	few	.	TRBJ1-3	CASSLINYSGNTIYF	TGTGCCAGCAGCTTAATCAACTACTCTGGAAACACCATATATTTT
TRBV9	.	.	TRBJ2-1	CASRREPYNEQFF	TGTGCCAGCAGACGGGAACCCTACAATGAGCAGTTCTTC
TRBV10-3	.	.	TRBJ2-3	CAISESFGLADTQYF	TGTGCCATCAGTGAGTCTTTTGGGCTGGCAGATACGCAGTATTTT
TRBV6-6	.	.	TRBJ2-7	CASRTDESYEQYF	TGTGCCAGCAGAACGGACGAATCCTACGAGCAGTACTTC
TRBV7-6	few	.	TRBJ2-5	CASSRDQETQYF	TGTGCCAGCAGCCGCGATCAAGAGACCCAGTACTTC
TRBV27	few	TRBD1	TRBJ2-1	CASSLRTGEFPYNEQFF	TGTGCCAGCAGTCTCCGGACAGGGGAGTTTCCCTACAATGAGCAGTTCTTC
TRBV5-4	few	.	TRBJ2-1	CASSIGGRSYNEQFF	TGTGCCAGCAGCATAGGTGGCAGAAGTTACAATGAGCAGTTCTTC
TRBV6-5	.	TRBD1	TRBJ1-2	CASSYSGTGGGYTF	TGTGCCAGCAGTTACTCGGGGACAGGGGGAGGCTACACCTTC
TRBV20-1	few	.	TRBJ2-7	CSAGTVGQYF	TGCAGTGCTGGGACTGTTGGGCAGTACTTC
TRBV4-2	once	.	TRBJ2-5	CASSQGGLAVQETQYF	TGTGCCAGCAGCCAAGGGGGATTAGCGGTTCAAGAGACCCAGTACTTC